The 5 T cell receptor beta chains listed next were all sequenced from one sample in a study of T cells in Graves' hyperthyroidism and ophthalmopathy. Authors of the study amplified TCR beta CDR3 regions from RNA transcripts. An initial round of RT-PCR targeting the TCR CDR3 relied on the HTBI primer set. TCRdb ran MiXCR on the multiplex PCR reads and lists one entry per CDR3 protein. Altogether approximately 530,000 distinct CDR3 sequences are present, over 15% being singletons, with the ten largest covering about 17%. The sequenced material came from blood. Source of these receptors: a woman younger than 30 with Graves' hyperthyroidism.

Many counts were recorded for this clonotype. This chain links TRBV28 with TRBJ1-1, with D unresolved. This CDR3 spans 16 amino acids. Germline CDR1 is MDHEN and CDR2 is SYDVKM. V lost 4 bases, J lost 0 bases, and 15 bases lay in between. The CDR3 is CASSSPGSYMNTEAFF. Here the CDR3 DNA reads TGTGCCAGCAGTTCCCCGGGAAGTTACATGAACACTGAAGCTTTCTTT.

This clonotype was detected only a few times. CDR3 in amino acids: CASSSLRTYEQYF. The CDR3 DNA is TGTGCCAGCAGCTCGCTACGGACCTACGAGCAGTACTTC. This sequence joins TRBV5-6 and TRBJ2-7; D is unresolved. The CDR3 consists of 13 residues. The germline gives CDR1 SGHDT, CDR2 YYEEEE. Trimming pared 3 bases from V and 2 bases from J, leaving 9 bases between.

The rearrangement links TRBV13 to TRBJ2-3; tentative D call: TRBD2 (6 bases). Germline V gene data show CDR1 as PRHDT and CDR2 as FYEKMQ (reference sequence). The germline V and J ends were trimmed by 7 bases and 1 base, with 12 bases remaining between them. This CDR3 has 14 residues. CDR3 residues: CASKRWGGTDTQYF. DNA for the CDR3: TGTGCCAGCAAGAGGTGGGGGGGCACAGATACGCAGTATTTT.

As regards this clonotype: A much bigger clone sits one base away, suggesting this may be a read error. V and J are TRBV3-1 and TRBJ2-3, with TRBD2 matching over 7 bases. This CDR3 has 16 residues. Germline V gene sequence: CDR1 LGHDT, CDR2 YNNKEL (reference sequence). Unmatched junction bases numbered 5, after V lost 1 base and J lost 1 base. CDR3 in DNA: TGTGCCAGCAGCCAAGCCGCAGCGGGGCGCACAGATACGCAGTATTTT. It yields the protein CASSQAAAGRTDTQYF.

V is TRBV12-5 and J is TRBJ1-2; tentative D call: TRBD1 (6 bases). CDR1 and CDR2 (germline): LGHNT, FRNRAP. V was pared by 3 bases and J by 7 bases, with 24 bases between. This CDR3 has 17 amino acids. Written as DNA, the CDR3 is TGTGCTAGTGGTTTCCGGGGGTTAGGTGGGGGCGCATCTGGCTACACCTTC. Translating gives CASGFRGLGGGASGYTF.